The 31 T cell receptor beta chains in this list originate from one sample, sequenced in a study of blood T cell repertoires in COVID-19. TCRdb's copy holds only in-frame clones and misses some; the assay was immunoSEQ multiplex PCR. The sample has roughly 80,000 clones, approximately 80% seen once. The sequenced sample was peripheral blood. These receptors were obtained from a human donor in a cohort sampled during active COVID-19.

This chain links TRBV10-3 with TRBJ2-3, with TRBD1 identical over 7 bases. CDR3 size: 15 residues. Germline loops: CDR1 ENHRY, CDR2 SYGVKD. Trimming took 4 bases from V and 0 from J; bases not matched to a gene: 4. CDR3: CAISGTGLSTDTQYF. CDR3 in DNA: TGTGCCATCAGTGGGACAGGCCTTAGCACAGATACGCAGTATTTT.

As DNA, the CDR3 is TGTGCCAGTAGCGACAGGGAGGCTTTCTTT. Translation gives CASSDREAFF. This rearrangement joins TRBV19 to TRBJ1-1; 7 positions match TRBD1. J gave up 11 bases and V 6 bases, and 3 bases lay outside the gene matches. The CDR3 is 10 amino acids. Germline loops: CDR1 LNHDA, CDR2 SQIVND (reference sequence).

J is TRBJ1-6 and V is TRBV28; TRBD1 might be the D (6 bases). The CDR3 runs 14 residues. Germline assignment: CDR1 MDHEN and CDR2 SYDVKM. V lost 3 bases to trimming and J lost 6 bases, with 9 bases between them. The CDR3 nucleotides read TGTGCCAGCAGTTTGCAACAGGGTAATTCACCCCTCCACTTT. Encoded protein: CASSLQQGNSPLHF.

This clone was picked up many times. This chain joins TRBV7-8 and TRBJ1-3, with D maybe TRBD1 (5 bases). CDR1 is SGHVS, CDR2 FQNEAQ, per germline. This CDR3 spans 16 amino acids. Trimming pared 4 bases from V and 0 bases from J, leaving 13 bases between. As DNA, the CDR3 is TGTGCCAGCAGCTCCCCCCGGGGGGACTCTGGAAACACCATATATTTT. It specifies CASSSPRGDSGNTIYF.

The chain has TRBV5-5 and TRBJ2-7; the D is unclear. Trimming took 4 bases from V and 1 from J, leaving 18 bases between them. The CDR3 loop spans 16 amino acids. CDR1 and CDR2 from the germline V gene are SGHKS and YYEKEE (reference sequence). CDR3 protein: CASSRMTSPFSYEQYF. Written as DNA, the CDR3 is TGTGCCAGCAGCAGGATGACAAGTCCCTTTTCCTACGAGCAGTACTTC.

The CDR3 DNA reads as TGTGCCAGCAGCCTAACAGGGTACACTGAAGCTTTCTTT. Translated: CASSLTGYTEAFF. V is TRBV2 and J is TRBJ1-1, with D tentatively TRBD1 (6 bases). CDR1 is SNHLY and CDR2 is FYNNEI in the germline V gene. The CDR3 loop spans 13 amino acids. V was cut by 6 bases and J by 3 bases, with 11 bases left in between.

This chain joins TRBV10-1 and TRBJ2-1; TRBD2 matches at 7 bases. Germline CDR1 WNHNN, CDR2 SYGVQD (reference sequence). Unmatched junction bases numbered 4, after V lost 6 bases and J lost 2 bases. The CDR3 sequence is 14 residues long. CDR3 protein: CASSGGGPYNEQFF. The CDR3 DNA is TGCGCCAGCAGCGGCGGGGGTCCCTACAATGAGCAGTTCTTC.

V usage is TRBV6-4 and J usage is TRBJ1-1, with D unresolved. The CDR3 is 13 amino acids. V was pared by 8 bases and J by 4 bases, with 14 bases between. The germline V gene has CDR1 MRHNA and CDR2 SNTAGT. The DNA for the CDR3 is TGTGCCAGCTTTACTTTTGAGCCCACTGAAGCTTTCTTT. This encodes CASFTFEPTEAFF.

The genes are TRBV7-2 and TRBJ2-2, with 8 bases matching TRBD2. CDR3 length: 17 amino acids. The ends lost 0 bases at V and 1 base at J; junction bases unmatched: 4. The germline CDR1 and CDR2 sequences are SGHTA and FQGNSA. The CDR3: CASSLASLAGNTGELFF. The CDR3 region has the DNA TGTGCCAGCAGCTTAGCGAGTCTAGCGGGGAACACCGGGGAGCTGTTTTTT.

The V gene is TRBV10-2, the J gene TRBJ2-7; D is perhaps TRBD2 (6 bases). V was pared by 3 bases and J by 3 bases, with 15 bases between. The CDR3 is 15 residues long. The V gene's germline CDR1 is WSHSY and CDR2 SAAADI. Here the CDR3 reads CASSDAGTGDYEQYF. CDR3 coding DNA: TGCGCCAGCAGTGATGCCGGGACGGGAGACTACGAGCAGTACTTC.

In this sample, this clone turned up once. This sequence joins TRBV5-5 and TRBJ2-2; no clear D gene. The V end was cut by 1 base, the J end by 7 bases, with 20 bases between. Germline CDR1 SGHKS, CDR2 YYEKEE (reference sequence). The CDR3 contains 17 residues. The CDR3 reads CASSLSPLEASFGELFF. The DNA for the CDR3 is TGTGCCAGCAGCTTGTCCCCCCTAGAGGCCTCTTTCGGGGAGCTGTTTTTT. Full variable domain (remainder filled in from reference TRBV5-5 and TRBJ2-2): DAGVTQSPTHLIKTRGQQVTLRCSPISGHKSVSWYQQVLGQGPQFIFQYYEKEERGRGNFPDRFSARQFPNYSSELNVNALLLGDSALYLCASSLSPLEASFGELFFGEGSRLTVL.

The chain uses TRBV20-1 and TRBJ2-7, with a weak D call TRBD1 (5 bases). This CDR3 spans 14 amino acids. Germline V lookup: CDR1 DFQATT, CDR2 SNEGSKA (reference sequence). V lost 3 bases and J lost 3, with 15 bases in between. DNA of the CDR3: TGCAGTGCTAGTGATAATAGGGGATACTACGAGCAGTACTTC. This translates into CSASDNRGYYEQYF.

The chain uses TRBV27 and TRBJ2-7, with TRBD1 identical over 8 bases. The CDR3 totals 13 residues. The germline V gene has CDR1 MNHEY and CDR2 SMNVEV (reference sequence). The V segment lost 4 bases and the J segment 5 bases; nucleotides outside the gene matches: 4. CDR3 sequence reads: CASSYQGAHEQYF. The CDR3 bases are TGTGCCAGCAGTTATCAGGGGGCCCACGAGCAGTACTTC.

The gene calls are TRBV5-1 and TRBJ2-3, with D perhaps matching TRBD1 (5 bases). The V end lost 7 bases, the J end lost 1 base, and 10 bases lay between the germline ends. CDR3 length: 13 amino acids. Germline CDR1 SGHRS, CDR2 YFSETQ. The CDR3 nucleotides are TGCGCCAGCCTTAAAGGGGGCACAGATACGCAGTATTTT. Its protein is CASLKGGTDTQYF.

The rearrangement joins TRBV28 to TRBJ1-1, with a possible D match to TRBD1 (5 bases). CDR3 size: 13 residues. Trimming left V 10 bases short and J 4 bases short, with 16 bases between. Germline assignment: CDR1 MDHEN and CDR2 SYDVKM. The CDR3 bases are TGTGCCACCCTCCCCGGGGGTCGCACTGAAGCTTTCTTT. Translating it yields CATLPGGRTEAFF. Full variable domain (outside the CDR3, taken from reference TRBV28 and TRBJ1-1): DVKVTQSSRYLVKRTGEKVFLECVQDMDHENMFWYRQDPGLGLRLIYFSYDVKMKEKGDIPEGYSVSREKKERFSLILESASTNQTSMYLCATLPGGRTEAFFGQGTRLTVV.

This clone was recorded a few times. The V gene is TRBV28, the J gene TRBJ1-2; D remains ambiguous. The germline V gene has CDR1 MDHEN and CDR2 SYDVKM. The CDR3 runs 15 residues. V shed 6 bases and J shed 0 bases, with 14 bases lying between them. The CDR3: CASSPPGFSNYGYTF. Here the CDR3 DNA reads TGTGCCAGCAGCCCCCCCGGGTTTTCTAACTATGGCTACACCTTC.

The CDR3 nucleotides are TGTGCCAGCAGCAATTGGACAGGGGGCGGTGGCTACACCTTC. Amino acids: CASSNWTGGGGYTF. The chain has TRBV21-1 and TRBJ1-2; the D call in the table, TRBD1, was not verified against the DNA. TRBV21-1 is an annotated pseudogene. CDR3 length: 14 amino acids.

This chain joins TRBV11-3 and TRBJ2-3; TRBD1 matches 9 bases. This CDR3 has 16 amino acids. Germline V gives CDR1 SGHNT, CDR2 YENEEA. V trimming: 5 bases; J trimming: 5 bases; junction bases outside the gene matches: 11. The CDR3 sequence is CASSPGDRATEDTQYF. The CDR3 bases are TGTGCCAGCAGCCCGGGGGACAGGGCGACTGAAGATACGCAGTATTTT.

This clone occurred once. The chain employs TRBV27 and TRBJ2-7, with D maybe TRBD1 (6 bases). V lost 5 bases to trimming and J lost 4 bases, with 18 bases between them. Per the germline V gene, CDR1 is MNHEY and CDR2 is SMNVEV (reference sequence). This CDR3 is 15 amino acids long. The CDR3 loop is CASSQSYGQNYEQYF. CDR3 bases: TGTGCCAGCAGTCAATCGTACGGACAGAATTACGAGCAGTACTTC.

The J gene is TRBJ1-6, the V gene TRBV7-9, with D unclear. The CDR3 contains 15 residues. Trimming removed 3 bases from V and 6 bases from J, with 12 bases in between. The germline CDR1 and CDR2 sequences are SEHNR and FQNEAQ (reference sequence). Here the CDR3 DNA reads TGTGCCAGCAGCTTGGGGTATGGAGGTAATTCACCCCTCCACTTT. As protein: CASSLGYGGNSPLHF.

The chain recombines TRBV5-8 with TRBJ1-5; 7 bases align to TRBD1. With 2 bases clipped from V and 7 bases from J, the junction kept 9 bases outside the gene matches. Germline assignment: CDR1 SGHTS and CDR2 YDEGEE. This CDR3 has 15 amino acids. The DNA of the CDR3 is TGTGCCAGCAGCTTCGACAGGGATTTAGGGCAGCCCCAGCATTTT. Protein product: CASSFDRDLGQPQHF. The full variable domain, its missing parts supplied by reference TRBV5-8 and TRBJ1-5, is EAGVTQSPTHLIKTRGQQATLRCSPISGHTSVYWYQQALGLGLQFLLWYDEGEERNRGNFPPRFSGRQFPNYSSELNVNALELEDSALYLCASSFDRDLGQPQHFGDGTRLSIL.

The rearrangement links TRBV7-4 to TRBJ2-7; 10 nucleotides match TRBD1. With V trimmed by 1 base and J by 3 bases, 3 bases remained unmatched. Germline values: CDR1 SGHVT, CDR2 SQSDAQ. This CDR3 has 15 amino acids. DNA for the CDR3: TGTGCCAGCAGCTTAGGGGACAGGGGCGGCTACGAGCAGTACTTC. Translating it yields CASSLGDRGGYEQYF.

V and J are TRBV5-1 and TRBJ2-1, with D possibly TRBD2 on 6 matching bases. Trimming removed 7 bases at V and 1 base at J, with 9 bases between. Germline V gene lookup returns CDR1 SGHRS and CDR2 YFSETQ. The CDR3 runs to 13 residues. CDR3 loop: CASRDLSYNEQFF. The CDR3 DNA follows: TGCGCCAGCCGGGACTTATCCTACAATGAGCAGTTCTTC.

This clone was detected a few times. The chain is built from TRBV6-5 and TRBJ1-2; no clear D gene. Germline V gene data show CDR1 as MNHEY and CDR2 as SVGAGI. This CDR3 has 12 amino acids. V lost 6 bases and J lost 7, with 12 bases in between. Here the CDR3 reads CASRRPFGGYTF. The CDR3 nucleotides read TGTGCCAGCAGGCGGCCGTTTGGTGGCTACACCTTC.

This chain joins TRBV5-1 and TRBJ2-1; 9 positions agree with TRBD1. V was clipped by 6 bases and J by 7 bases; unmatched bases: 14. Germline-derived CDR1 and CDR2 are SGHRS and YFSETQ. The CDR3 loop spans 16 amino acids. Here the CDR3 DNA reads TGCGCCAGCACCATGACCCCCAACAGGGGGCGAAATGAGCAGTTCTTC. Translation: CASTMTPNRGRNEQFF.

The gene calls are TRBV25-1 and TRBJ1-6; D gene ambiguous. The CDR3 runs to 16 residues. Germline CDR1 MGHDK, CDR2 SYGVNS. Trimming pared 6 bases from V and 3 bases from J, leaving 15 bases between. CDR3 coding DNA: TGTGCCAGCAGCGCTTTCGAGACACTCTATAATTCACCCCTCCACTTT. Residues: CASSAFETLYNSPLHF.

V usage is TRBV5-1 and J usage is TRBJ2-3; 8 bases are a match to TRBD1. The trim removed 2 bases at V and 2 bases at J, leaving 7 bases unmatched. Germline CDR1 is SGHRS and CDR2 is YFSETQ. The CDR3 extends over 16 amino acids. The CDR3 nucleotides read TGCGCCAGCAGCTTCCAGACAGGGGTAAACACAGATACGCAGTATTTT. Encoded protein: CASSFQTGVNTDTQYF.

The chain has TRBV28 and TRBJ2-1; the match to TRBD2 covers 7 bases. CDR3 length: 16 amino acids. J was trimmed by 7 bases and V by 3 bases; bases with no gene match: 12. Germline lookup yields CDR1 MDHEN and CDR2 SYDVKM. The CDR3 nucleotides are TGTGCCAGCAGTTTGCTCCCCCGGGGAGCGGGGAATGAGCAGTTCTTC. The encoded protein is CASSLLPRGAGNEQFF.

There are many counts of this clone. V usage is TRBV19 and J usage is TRBJ1-5, with 7 bases aligning to TRBD1. The CDR3 extends over 14 amino acids. Germline CDR1 LNHDA, CDR2 SQIVND (reference sequence). J was trimmed by 7 bases and V by 5 bases; bases with no gene match: 8. The CDR3 DNA follows: TGTGCCAGTAGTCAACAGGGGTTGGGGCAGCCCCAGCATTTT. Protein product: CASSQQGLGQPQHF.

A few counts support this clone. The V and J genes are TRBV5-1 and TRBJ2-7; possibly TRBD2 for D (5 bases). Trimming removed 0 bases from V and 2 bases from J, with 9 bases in between. Per the germline V gene, CDR1 is SGHRS and CDR2 is YFSETQ. The CDR3 runs 14 residues. CDR3 DNA sequence: TGCGCCAGCAGCTTGGAGGGAGTCACCTACGAGCAGTACTTC. Protein sequence: CASSLEGVTYEQYF. Full variable domain (missing parts from reference TRBV5-1 and TRBJ2-7): KAGVTQTPRYLIKTRGQQVTLSCSPISGHRSVSWYQQTPGQGLQFLFEYFSETQRNKGNFPGRFSGRQFSNSRSEMNVSTLELGDSALYLCASSLEGVTYEQYFGPGTRLTVT.

The rearrangement joins TRBV18 to TRBJ1-5, with 10 positions matching TRBD1. The CDR3 is made up of 15 amino acids. J lost 6 bases, V lost 6 bases, and 8 bases had no gene match. Looked up from germline, CDR1 is KGHSH and CDR2 is LQKENI. The CDR3 coding sequence is TGTGCCAGCTCCGTGGGACAGGGGTCGGTTCAGCCCCAGCATTTT. This encodes CASSVGQGSVQPQHF. The full variable domain, completed using reference TRBV18 and TRBJ1-5, is NAGVMQNPRHLVRRRGQEARLRCSPMKGHSHVYWYRQLPEEGLKFMVYLQKENIIDESGMPKERFSAEFPKEGPSILRIQQVVRGDSAAYFCASSVGQGSVQPQHFGDGTRLSIL.